This note documents a single T cell receptor (beta chain) sequence. This record belongs to a study of blood T cell repertoires in COVID-19. Whole-study context: Samples of COVID-19 (acute and convalescent) were obtained from the United States, Italy and Spain.

Original data processing: Reference gene primers were amplified, and this amplification served to estimate nucleated cell counts. TCRdb's copy holds only in-frame clones and misses some; the assay was immunoSEQ multiplex PCR. V and J calls and clone size follow that table, whereas D and trimming were derived from the DNA. The repertoire includes around 68,000 clones, around 85% of them detected once, and 9.8% sits in the top ten. Per the germline V gene, CDR1 is GTSNPN and CDR2 is SVGIG (reference sequence). V was clipped by 0 bases and J by 0 bases, with 11 bases between them. The CDR3 loop spans 15 amino acids.

The chain has TRBV30 and TRBJ1-2, with TRBD1 as a possible D gene (6 bases). Material for sequencing was peripheral blood. The sequence was collected from a woman between 50 and 59 years old with acute or convalescent COVID-19. DNA of the CDR3: TGTGCCTGGAGTGTACGGAGACAGGCTAACTATGGCTACACCTTC. Translating gives CAWSVRRQANYGYTF. Complete variable domain (other parts from reference TRBV30 and TRBJ1-2): SQTIHQWPATLVQPVGSPLSLECTVEGTSNPNLYWYRQAAGRGLQLLFYSVGIGQISSEVPQNLSASRPQDRQFILSSKKLLLSDSGFYLCAWSVRRQANYGYTFGSGTRLTVV.